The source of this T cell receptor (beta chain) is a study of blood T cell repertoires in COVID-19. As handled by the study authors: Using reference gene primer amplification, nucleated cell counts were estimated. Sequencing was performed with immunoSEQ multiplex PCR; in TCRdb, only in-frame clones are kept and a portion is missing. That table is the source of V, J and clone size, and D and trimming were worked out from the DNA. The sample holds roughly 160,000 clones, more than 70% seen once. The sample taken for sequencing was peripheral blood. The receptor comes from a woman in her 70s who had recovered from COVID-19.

CDR3 coding DNA: TGTGCCACCAGCGTGGACATATCTGGCTATGGCTACACCTTC. It codes for CATSVDISGYGYTF. This chain uses TRBV15 with TRBJ1-2, with D possibly being TRBD1 (5 bases). V was shortened by 5 bases and J by 4 bases, with 14 bases between the two germline ends. The CDR3 is 14 amino acids. Germline CDR1 reads LNHNV; CDR2 reads YYDKDF (reference sequence). Using reference TRBV15 and TRBJ1-2 for the parts outside the CDR3, the full variable domain is DAMVIQNPRYQVTQFGKPVTLSCSQTLNHNVMYWYQQKSSQAPKLLFHYYDKDFNNEADTPDNFQSRRPNTSFCFLDIRSPGLGDTAMYLCATSVDISGYGYTFGSGTRLTVV.